The rows below give T cell receptor beta chains drawn from one sample of a study of beta chain features in type 1 diabetes. Generated by immunoSEQ multiplex PCR, the TCRdb table keeps only in-frame clones and is missing some. The sample has some 230,000 clones; more than 9% are singletons. Source material: naive CD4+ T cells from blood. Receptors were obtained from a woman between 18 and 30 years old in good health. The CDR3 runs from the conserved cysteine through the conserved F or W. A D gene is named only where the DNA matches it firmly. The size entry is marked missing in some rows and otherwise reads once, few, many or a size class.

>TRBV30|TRBJ2-1|-|-
CAWRWAAAYNEQFF
TGTGCCTGGAGGTGGGCAGCGGCTTACAATGAGCAGTTCTTC
>TRBV5-1|TRBJ1-5|TRBD1|few
CASSPGQADQPQHF
TGCGCCAGCAGCCCCGGACAGGCCGATCAGCCCCAGCATTTT
>TRBV6-1|TRBJ1-1|-|-
CASIGDTVEAFF
TGTGCCAGCATCGGGGACACGGTTGAAGCTTTCTTT
>TRBV6-4|TRBJ2-1|-|-
CASSPAAESSYNEQFF
TGTGCCAGCAGCCCTGCGGCGGAGAGCTCCTACAATGAGCAGTTCTTC
>TRBV29-1|TRBJ1-1|-|-
CSVKYSGQRGTEAFF
TGCAGCGTAAAATACAGCGGACAGAGGGGCACTGAAGCTTTCTTT
>TRBV19|TRBJ2-5|-|-
CASSSINSGTFQETQYF
TGTGCCAGTAGTAGCATAAACAGCGGAACCTTCCAAGAGACCCAGTACTTC
>TRBV5-1|TRBJ2-3|-|-
CASSLGQNTDTQYF
TGCGCCAGCAGCTTGGGTCAGAACACAGATACGCAGTATTTT
>TRBV28|TRBJ1-1|-|-
CASRGGYTEAFF
TGTGCCAGCCGGGGGGGTTACACTGAAGCTTTCTTT
>TRBV21-1|TRBJ1-5|-|-
CASSRGRWSNQPQHF
TGTGCCAGCAGCCGGGGGAGGTGGAGCAATCAGCCCCAGCATTTT
>TRBV25-1|TRBJ2-1|-|many
CASSGSANEQFF
TGTGCCAGCAGTGGGAGCGCCAATGAGCAGTTCTTC
>TRBV6-5|TRBJ2-5|-|-
CASSYSALALPETQYF
TGTGCCAGCAGTTACTCGGCTCTAGCGCTTCCAGAGACCCAGTACTTC
>TRBV19|TRBJ1-1|-|-
CASSGRGGATEAFF
TGTGCCAGTAGTGGCCGCGGGGGGGCCACTGAAGCTTTCTTT
>TRBV4-2|TRBJ2-7|TRBD1|many
CASRPGTGGAHEQYF
TGTGCCAGCAGACCCGGGACAGGGGGTGCCCACGAGCAGTACTTC
>TRBV7-2|TRBJ2-7|TRBD2|many
CASSARRSGKAEQYF
TGTGCCAGCAGCGCCCGCCGTAGCGGGAAGGCCGAGCAGTACTTC
>TRBV20-1|TRBJ2-2|-|few
CSARRTGELFF
TGCAGTGCTAGACGGACCGGGGAGCTGTTTTTT
>TRBV6-6|TRBJ1-1|-|-
CASSGSTEAFF
TGTGCCAGCAGCGGGTCGACTGAAGCTTTCTTT
>TRBV19|TRBJ1-4|TRBD1|-
CASSRSGTGTLNEKLFF
TGTGCCAGTAGCCGGTCCGGGACAGGGACCCTTAATGAAAAACTGTTTTTT
>TRBV2|TRBJ2-1|TRBD2|-
CASSELAGDYNEQFF
TGTGCCAGCAGTGAACTAGCGGGAGATTACAATGAGCAGTTCTTC
>TRBV2|TRBJ2-5|-|few
CASIGEVEETQYF
TGTGCCAGCATAGGGGAGGTTGAGGAGACCCAGTACTTC
>TRBV6-6|TRBJ1-2|-|-
CATSQGEGHF
TGTGCCACTTCACAGGGTGAGGGCCACTTC
>TRBV28|TRBJ2-1|-|-
CASSGGRLDEQFF
TGTGCCAGCAGCGGAGGTAGGTTGGATGAGCAGTTCTTC
>TRBV5-1|TRBJ1-2|TRBD1|few
CASSRTGDNYGYTF
TGCGCCAGCAGCAGGACAGGGGATAACTATGGCTACACCTTC
>TRBV5-1|TRBJ2-7|-|few
CASSIQAEDEQYF
TGCGCCAGCAGCATACAGGCCGAGGACGAGCAGTACTTC
>TRBV29-1|TRBJ1-2|TRBD1|few
CSVGGLGTGDGVSGYTF
TGCAGCGTTGGGGGACTCGGGACAGGGGACGGTGTTTCTGGCTACACCTTC
>TRBV7-9|TRBJ2-2|TRBD1|-
CASSPYRGMAGELFF
TGTGCCAGCAGCCCTTACAGGGGAATGGCCGGGGAGCTGTTTTTT
>TRBV2|TRBJ2-1|-|-
CASRGSSYNEQFF
TGTGCCAGTAGGGGGTCCTCCTACAATGAGCAGTTCTTC
>TRBV6-5|TRBJ1-2|TRBD1|few
CASSLGGAGGYTF
TGTGCCAGCAGTCTAGGGGGCGCGGGAGGCTACACCTTC
>TRBV4-2|TRBJ1-2|-|few
CASTRGLKDYGYTF
TGTGCCAGCACAAGGGGCCTAAAGGACTATGGCTACACCTTC
>TRBV4-1|TRBJ2-7|TRBD2|-
CASSISTSGILEQYF
TGCGCCAGCAGCATATCAACTAGCGGGATCCTCGAGCAGTACTTC
>TRBV30|TRBJ1-1|TRBD1|-
CAWTGGFRNTEAFF
TGTGCCTGGACAGGGGGCTTTCGGAACACTGAAGCTTTCTTT
>TRBV19|TRBJ1-5|-|few
CASSLSDYSNQPQHF
TGTGCCAGTAGTTTGTCAGACTATAGCAATCAGCCCCAGCATTTT
>TRBV7-2|TRBJ2-1|-|few
CASSPRGRPHEQFF
TGTGCCAGCAGCCCTCGCGGGCGACCCCATGAGCAGTTCTTC
>TRBV11-2|TRBJ2-5|-|few
CASSLGILQETQYF
TGTGCCAGCAGCCTCGGGATCCTCCAAGAGACCCAGTACTTC
>TRBV30|TRBJ1-1|TRBD1|-
CASYRGLDTEAFF
TGTGCCTCCTACAGGGGGCTGGACACTGAAGCTTTCTTT
>TRBV6-1|TRBJ2-3|-|-
CASSTQGDTQYF
TGTGCCAGCAGTACGCAGGGGGATACGCAGTATTTT
>TRBV19|TRBJ2-4|-|few
CASSHLSGSNIQYF
TGTGCCAGTAGTCACCTCTCCGGGAGTAACATTCAGTACTTC
>TRBV14|TRBJ2-5|TRBD2|-
CASSPRPGLAKETQYF
TGTGCCAGCAGCCCACGACCGGGACTAGCGAAGGAGACCCAGTACTTC
>TRBV11-2|TRBJ2-2|-|-
CASSLGRTGELFF
TGTGCCAGCAGCTTAGGGCGGACCGGGGAGCTGTTTTTT
>TRBV7-9|TRBJ2-7|-|-
CASSSTQGYEQYF
TGTGCCAGCAGCTCGACCCAGGGGTACGAGCAGTACTTC
>TRBV19|TRBJ1-1|-|few
CASRDRMNTEAFF
TGTGCCAGTCGAGACAGAATGAACACTGAAGCTTTCTTT
>TRBV16|TRBJ2-7|-|few
CASSLEAQPLYEQYF
TGTGCCAGCAGTCTTGAGGCTCAGCCCCTCTACGAGCAGTACTTC
>TRBV9|TRBJ2-3|-|-
CASSVAVSTDTQYF
TGTGCCAGCAGCGTAGCTGTGAGCACAGATACGCAGTATTTT
>TRBV5-1|TRBJ2-1|TRBD1|-
CASSYSQGADEQFF
TGCGCCAGCAGCTACTCTCAGGGGGCGGATGAGCAGTTCTTC
>TRBV30|TRBJ2-5|-|-
CAYTPPGGRQETQYF
TGTGCCTATACGCCGCCAGGGGGGCGGCAAGAGACCCAGTACTTC
>TRBV6-6|TRBJ2-1|TRBD2|-
CASSLGRELYNEQFF
TGTGCCAGCAGTTTAGGGCGGGAGTTGTACAATGAGCAGTTCTTC
>TRBV10-2|TRBJ2-1|TRBD2|-
CASRKPGTSKSYNEQFF
TGCGCCAGCAGGAAACCCGGGACTAGCAAATCCTACAATGAGCAGTTCTTC
>TRBV19|TRBJ2-2|TRBD1|few
CASSIDRADRGGTGELFF
TGTGCCAGTAGTATAGATAGGGCGGACAGGGGCGGCACCGGGGAGCTGTTTTTT
>TRBV29-1|TRBJ1-1|-|few
CSVAQGWSAEAFF
TGCAGCGTTGCGCAGGGGTGGTCCGCTGAAGCTTTCTTT